Shown below are 20 T cell receptor beta chains from a single sample sequenced in a study of neoadjuvant nivolumab and ipilimumab in lung cancer. The data were produced by immunoSEQ multiplex PCR, yet TCRdb's version contains in-frame clones alone and is incomplete. The table shows fewer than 15,000 clones, with approximately 94% occurring only once. The sample was peripheral blood, taken after neoadjuvant nivolumab, alone or with ipilimumab, at or shortly before surgery. Receptors were obtained from an adult with non-small cell lung cancer.

The chain couples TRBV6-1 to TRBJ2-1; D possibly corresponds to TRBD1 (6 bases). V lost 2 bases and J lost 7, with 6 bases in between. This CDR3 region has 12 residues. CDR1 is MNHNS and CDR2 is SASEGT in the germline V gene. The CDR3 spells CASSEQGNEQFF. In DNA, the CDR3 is TGTGCCAGCAGTGAACAGGGGAATGAGCAGTTCTTC.

This clone appeared once. CDR3 in DNA: TGTGCCAGCGTTCTGGGTGGGGGAGAGACCCAGTACTTC. This gives the protein CASVLGGGETQYF. This sequence joins TRBV28 and TRBJ2-5, with D tentatively TRBD1 or TRBD2 (5 bases each). The germline gives CDR1 MDHEN, CDR2 SYDVKM. Deletions cut 8 bases from V and 4 bases from J, with 14 bases between. This CDR3 has 13 residues.

The rearrangement joins TRBV5-1 to TRBJ2-7; 10 bases fit TRBD1. The length of the CDR3 is 15 residues. After removal of 0 bases from V and 3 bases from J, the junction contained 3 bases not matched to a gene. The germline V gene encodes CDR1 SGHRS and CDR2 YFSETQ. Here the CDR3 reads CASSLGDRGLYEQYF. CDR3 sequence (DNA): TGCGCCAGCAGCTTGGGGGACAGGGGACTCTACGAGCAGTACTTC.

The genes are TRBV9 and TRBJ2-2; 12 nucleotides align to TRBD2. Per germline, CDR1 SGDLS and CDR2 YYNGEE. There are 16 residues in the CDR3. With V trimmed by 0 bases and J by 8 bases, 5 bases remained unmatched. The CDR3 loop is CASSVGTSGIMGELFF. CDR3 nucleotides: TGTGCCAGCAGCGTAGGGACTAGCGGGATAATGGGGGAGCTGTTTTTT.

The rearrangement uses TRBV10-1 and TRBJ2-7; D perhaps matches TRBD1 (6 bases). CDR3 length: 14 amino acids. Germline-derived CDR1 and CDR2 are WNHNN and SYGVQD (reference sequence). V lost 5 bases and J 3 bases, leaving 14 bases between the germline ends. CDR3 DNA: TGCGCCAGCAGTACAGACAGGTTCGGCTACGAGCAGTACTTC. Encoded protein: CASSTDRFGYEQYF.

In its sample, this clone was seen once. The J gene is TRBJ2-2, the V gene TRBV15, with D uncertain. Germline V lookup: CDR1 LNHNV, CDR2 YYDKDF (reference sequence). CDR3 length: 18 amino acids. V lost 0 bases, J lost 1 base, and 15 bases lay in between. The CDR3 region is CATSRDRFWGMNTGELFF. As DNA, the CDR3 is TGTGCCACCAGCAGAGATCGTTTTTGGGGAATGAACACCGGGGAGCTGTTTTTT.

The chain uses TRBV10-3 and TRBJ1-5; no firm D call. Germline loops: CDR1 ENHRY, CDR2 SYGVKD. There are 15 residues in the CDR3. Trimming cost V 5 bases and J 0 bases, with 11 bases left between them. The CDR3 nucleotides read TGTGCCATCAGTCCCGACCTCCTTAGCAATCAGCCCCAGCATTTT. Translated: CAISPDLLSNQPQHF.

The chain combines TRBV7-6 with TRBJ2-5, with a tentative D call TRBD2 (7 bases). CDR1 and CDR2 (germline): SGHVS, FNYEAQ. V lost 2 bases and J 3 bases, leaving 19 bases between the germline ends. CDR3 size: 17 residues. CDR3 residues: CASSLQDRFGREETQYF. DNA for the CDR3: TGTGCCAGCAGCTTACAAGACAGGTTTGGGAGGGAAGAGACCCAGTACTTC.

The genes are TRBV30 and TRBJ2-5, with no clear D. This CDR3 has 15 amino acids. In germline, CDR1 is GTSNPN, CDR2 SVGIG (reference sequence). Trimming took 0 bases from V and 5 from J, leaving 16 bases between them. In DNA form, the CDR3 reads TGTGCCTGGAGTGTGGGTTATGCGTTAGTTGAGACCCAGTACTTC. Translating it yields CAWSVGYALVETQYF. Using reference TRBV30 and TRBJ2-5 for the parts outside the CDR3, the full variable domain is SQTIHQWPATLVQPVGSPLSLECTVEGTSNPNLYWYRQAAGRGLQLLFYSVGIGQISSEVPQNLSASRPQDRQFILSSKKLLLSDSGFYLCAWSVGYALVETQYFGPGTRLLVL.

The chain links TRBV7-9 to TRBJ2-7; 7 nucleotides align to TRBD1. Germline V gene sequence: CDR1 SEHNR, CDR2 FQNEAQ (reference sequence). This CDR3 contains 12 residues. V dropped 4 bases and J dropped 8; count of bases not matched to a gene: 5. The CDR3 DNA reads TGTGCCAGCAGCTCCGGACAGGAAAAGCAGTACTTC. Protein product: CASSSGQEKQYF.

The CDR3 DNA reads TGTGCCAGCAGCTTATGGGGGCAACAGGGTAAAGAGACCCAGTACTTC. It is translated as CASSLWGQQGKETQYF. V is TRBV7-7 and J is TRBJ2-5, with a tentative D call TRBD1 (6 bases). V lost 2 bases and J 3 bases, leaving 16 bases between the germline ends. There are 16 residues in the CDR3. CDR1 and CDR2 from the germline V gene are SSHAT and FNYEAQ (reference sequence).

V usage is TRBV7-2 and J usage is TRBJ1-5; the D gene is possibly TRBD1 (5 bases). V gave up 5 bases and J gave up 3 bases, with 20 bases separating them. The germline CDR1 and CDR2 sequences are SGHTA and FQGNSA. The CDR3 is 17 residues long. CDR3 coding DNA: TGTGCCAGCAGCCCCTCCCGGGACGCCTTGAACAATCAGCCCCAGCATTTT. Its translation: CASSPSRDALNNQPQHF.

This clone has only one observation. The chain has TRBV5-1 and TRBJ2-2, with D perhaps given as TRBD1 or TRBD2 (5 bases each). This CDR3 contains 16 residues. V was clipped by 0 bases and J by 2 bases, with 11 bases between them. Germline CDR1 and CDR2: SGHRS and YFSETQ. CDR3 loop: CASSLDGTVNTGELFF. CDR3 nucleotide sequence: TGCGCCAGCAGCTTGGATGGGACGGTAAACACCGGGGAGCTGTTTTTT.

The chain joins TRBV10-3 to TRBJ1-5, with 7 nucleotides matching TRBD1. Germline values: CDR1 ENHRY, CDR2 SYGVKD. The CDR3 is 14 residues long. The V and J ends lost 3 bases and 5 bases, in that order; junction bases with no gene match: 4. CDR3 in amino acids: CAISEGQEYQPQHF. The CDR3 DNA reads as TGTGCCATCAGTGAAGGACAGGAATATCAGCCCCAGCATTTT.

V gene TRBV7-2 combines with J gene TRBJ2-7; 7 nucleotides align to TRBD2. This CDR3 region has 15 residues. The germline V gene encodes CDR1 SGHTA and CDR2 FQGNSA. The junction had 6 bases not matched to a gene; V was cut back by 3 bases and J by 1 base. The CDR3 protein is CASSFLAGGSYEQYF. Written as DNA, the CDR3 is TGTGCCAGCAGCTTTTTAGCGGGCGGATCCTACGAGCAGTACTTC.

The rearrangement uses TRBV28 and TRBJ2-1; no clear D. This CDR3 comprises 14 residues. With 3 bases removed from V and 9 bases from J, the gap between germline ends came to 15 bases. Germline assignment: CDR1 MDHEN and CDR2 SYDVKM. The CDR3 protein is CASSFLLPGAEQFF. The CDR3 nucleotides are TGTGCCAGCAGTTTTTTATTACCGGGTGCTGAGCAGTTCTTC.

This sequence joins TRBV7-8 and TRBJ1-5; tentative D call: TRBD1 (6 bases). This CDR3 region has 13 residues. The V gene lost 6 bases and the J gene lost 9 bases, with 15 bases spanning the gap. The germline V gene has CDR1 SGHVS and CDR2 FQNEAQ. The CDR3 DNA reads as TGTGCCAGCAGGGAAAACACAGGGCGGCCCCAGCATTTT. It translates to CASRENTGRPQHF.

The chain carries TRBV7-9 and TRBJ2-5, with D perhaps TRBD2 (5 bases). The CDR3 is made up of 13 amino acids. The V and J ends lost 7 bases and 4 bases respectively, with 13 bases between them. Germline CDR1 SEHNR, CDR2 FQNEAQ (reference sequence). CDR3 coding DNA: TGTGCCAGCACCTCGGGATTTAGAGAGACCCAGTACTTC. Translated: CASTSGFRETQYF. Complete variable domain (other parts from reference TRBV7-9 and TRBJ2-5): DTGVSQNPRHKITKRGQNVTFRCDPISEHNRLYWYRQTLGQGPEFLTYFQNEAQLEKSRLLSDRFSAERPKGSFSTLEIQRTEQGDSAMYLCASTSGFRETQYFGPGTRLLVL.

The rearrangement uses TRBV7-9 and TRBJ2-4; a possible D gene is TRBD2 (7 bases). V was trimmed by 5 bases and J by 6 bases, leaving 23 bases between them. Germline-derived CDR1 and CDR2 are SEHNR and FQNEAQ (reference sequence). The CDR3 has 17 residues. CDR3 in DNA: TGTGCCAGCAGCCAAACCCAAGGGGGGGGACATGGAAACATTCAGTACTTC. Residues: CASSQTQGGGHGNIQYF. Full variable domain (outside the CDR3, taken from reference TRBV7-9 and TRBJ2-4): DTGVSQNPRHKITKRGQNVTFRCDPISEHNRLYWYRQTLGQGPEFLTYFQNEAQLEKSRLLSDRFSAERPKGSFSTLEIQRTEQGDSAMYLCASSQTQGGGHGNIQYFGAGTRLSVL.

The V gene is TRBV6-6, the J gene TRBJ2-7, with D possibly being TRBD1 (6 bases). V was clipped by 0 bases and J by 6 bases, with 12 bases between them. Germline CDR1 reads MNHNY; CDR2 reads SVGAGI (reference sequence). The CDR3 spans 14 residues. CDR3 bases: TGTGCCAGCAGTTACTCCCCGGACAGTAGCGAGCAGTACTTC. Its translation: CASSYSPDSSEQYF.